Each of the 8 T cell receptor beta chains below was sequenced from the same sample in a study of cytomegalovirus exposure and HLA in healthy donors. Primers: 60 Vbeta forward and 13 Jbeta reverse. Sequenced by immunoSEQ multiplex PCR; TCRdb stores in-frame clones only, minus some. The data contain about 160,000 clones, about 72% of them seen just once; the ten biggest clones take up more than 2%. The sequenced sample consisted of PBMCs. The source is a man aged 50 or older in good health and CMV-seropositive.

The chain combines TRBV5-6 with TRBJ2-5, with 12 bases identical to TRBD1. Losses at the gene ends were 6 bases for V and 5 bases for J; bases not matched to a gene: 14. Germline CDR1 and CDR2: SGHDT and YYEEEE. CDR3 length: 17 residues. As DNA, the CDR3 is TGTGCCAGCAACTTACCTCCCGGGACAGGGGGCGGCGAGACCCAGTACTTC. This gives the protein CASNLPPGTGGGETQYF.

The chain is built from TRBV9 and TRBJ2-2; no clear D. Trimming took off 3 bases at V and 1 base at J, with 7 bases between the two ends. This CDR3 comprises 14 residues. Germline values: CDR1 SGDLS, CDR2 YYNGEE. The chain's CDR3 is CASSAKLNTGELFF. CDR3 DNA sequence: TGTGCCAGCAGCGCCAAGCTGAACACCGGGGAGCTGTTTTTT.

The CDR3 bases are TGTGCCAGCAGCTTGGGAACTCCTGGGAGGGCTAATGAAAAACTGTTTTTT. It is translated as CASSLGTPGRANEKLFF. The chain has TRBV5-4 and TRBJ1-4; D not certain. The CDR3 has 17 amino acids. The germline V gene has CDR1 SGHNT and CDR2 YYREEE (reference sequence). V was shortened by 0 bases and J by 3 bases, with 15 bases between the two germline ends.

The chain uses TRBV25-1 and TRBJ1-3; tentative D call: TRBD1 (6 bases). V was cut by 3 bases and J by 4 bases, with 10 bases left in between. Germline values: CDR1 MGHDK, CDR2 SYGVNS. The CDR3 is 14 amino acids. CDR3 sequence: CASSDRGFGNTIYF. CDR3 nucleotides: TGTGCCAGCAGTGACAGGGGTTTCGGAAACACCATATATTTT.

This clone was observed a few times. The chain has TRBV7-6 and TRBJ1-6; 12 bases match TRBD1. The length of the CDR3 is 16 residues. Germline CDR1 reads SGHVS; CDR2 reads FNYEAQ. V was clipped by 5 bases and J by 6 bases; unmatched bases: 5. The CDR3 here is CASSLGQGARNSPLHF. The CDR3 DNA follows: TGTGCCAGCAGCCTGGGACAGGGGGCGCGTAATTCACCCCTCCACTTT.

The CDR3 region is CASSPTGYYNEQFF. The CDR3 DNA reads TGCGCCAGCAGCCCGACAGGGTACTACAATGAGCAGTTCTTC. The chain joins TRBV4-1 to TRBJ2-1; 7 bases align to TRBD1. CDR1 is MGHRA, CDR2 YSYEKL, per germline. V was clipped by 4 bases and J by 3 bases; unmatched bases: 3. This CDR3 spans 14 amino acids.

The rearrangement links TRBV4-1 to TRBJ2-3; tentative D call: TRBD2 (5 bases). The V end was cut by 6 bases, the J end by 5 bases, with 18 bases between. Per germline, CDR1 MGHRA and CDR2 YSYEKL. The CDR3 has 15 amino acids. Here the CDR3 DNA reads TGCGCCAGCAGTTCCAGCGGTTCTCTGCGAGATACGCAGTATTTT. Protein: CASSSSGSLRDTQYF.

The chain combines TRBV5-1 with TRBJ2-7; a weak D match, TRBD2 (6 bases). The CDR3 has 14 residues. Trimming removed 4 bases from V and 2 bases from J, with 13 bases in between. Germline lookup yields CDR1 SGHRS and CDR2 YFSETQ. Here the CDR3 DNA reads TGCGCCAGCAGCGCCGGGACGGGAGCCTACGAGCAGTACTTC. As protein: CASSAGTGAYEQYF.